The 3 T cell receptor beta chains below come from one sample, sequenced in a study of T cell responses to AZD1222 COVID-19 vaccine. Profiling relied on immunoSEQ multiplex PCR, and the TCRdb table lists in-frame clones only, not all of them. The profile shows tens of thousands of clones, roughly nine tenths of them singletons. Sequencing used peripheral blood, obtained 28 days after the second AZD1222 dose. Source of these receptors: an adult who received the AZD1222 COVID-19 vaccine.

The chain employs TRBV13 and TRBJ2-2; the D gene is possibly TRBD1 (6 bases). Deletions cut 3 bases from V and 6 bases from J, with 14 bases between. The length of the CDR3 is 15 residues. The germline gives CDR1 PRHDT, CDR2 FYEKMQ (reference sequence). The CDR3 here is CASSLGTLDPGELFF. As DNA, the CDR3 is TGTGCCAGCAGCTTGGGGACACTCGATCCCGGGGAGCTGTTTTTT.

The chain uses TRBV19 and TRBJ1-3; the match to TRBD1 covers 10 bases. V shed 3 bases and J 3 bases; nucleotides not matched to a gene: 11. The germline V gene has CDR1 LNHDA and CDR2 SQIVND (reference sequence). The CDR3 extends over 18 amino acids. The CDR3 DNA reads as TGTGCCAGTAGTATTGGGGGACAGGGGTTTTCTTATGGAAACACCATATATTTT. This translates into CASSIGGQGFSYGNTIYF.

This chain links TRBV21-1 with TRBJ2-1; the table gives TRBD2 as D, unverified against the DNA. TRBV21-1 is listed as a pseudogene. There are 16 residues in the CDR3. This CDR3 reads CASSFLSGRSYNEQFF. CDR3 in DNA: TGTGCCAGCAGCTTTCTTAGCGGGAGATCCTACAATGAGCAGTTCTTC.